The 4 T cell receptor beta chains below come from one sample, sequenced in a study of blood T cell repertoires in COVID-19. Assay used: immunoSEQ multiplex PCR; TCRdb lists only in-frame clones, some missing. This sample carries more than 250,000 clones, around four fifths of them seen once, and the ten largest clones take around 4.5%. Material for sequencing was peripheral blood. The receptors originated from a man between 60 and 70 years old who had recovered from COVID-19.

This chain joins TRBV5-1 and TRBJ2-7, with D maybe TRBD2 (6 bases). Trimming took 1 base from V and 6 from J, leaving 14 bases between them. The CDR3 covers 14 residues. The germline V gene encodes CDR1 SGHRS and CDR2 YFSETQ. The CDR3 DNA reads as TGCGCCAGCAGCTTGTCGGTGGGGGGAGGCGAGCAGTACTTC. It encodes CASSLSVGGGEQYF.

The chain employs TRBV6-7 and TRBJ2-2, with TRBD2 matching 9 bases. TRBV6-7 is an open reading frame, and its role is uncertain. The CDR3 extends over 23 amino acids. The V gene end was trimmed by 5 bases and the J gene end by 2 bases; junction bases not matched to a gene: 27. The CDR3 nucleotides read TGTGCCAGCAGTACGGACGGAGACAGGGTATCTCGCGGGGGGGCTGTAAACACCGGGGAGCTGTTTTTT. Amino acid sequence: CASSTDGDRVSRGGAVNTGELFF.

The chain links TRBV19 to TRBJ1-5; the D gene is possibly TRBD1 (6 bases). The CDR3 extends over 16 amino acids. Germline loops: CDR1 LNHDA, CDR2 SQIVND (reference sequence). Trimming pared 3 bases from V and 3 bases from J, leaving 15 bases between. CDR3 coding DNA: TGTGCCAGTAGTATGGCTCGACAGGCTTACAATCAGCCCCAGCATTTT. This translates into CASSMARQAYNQPQHF.

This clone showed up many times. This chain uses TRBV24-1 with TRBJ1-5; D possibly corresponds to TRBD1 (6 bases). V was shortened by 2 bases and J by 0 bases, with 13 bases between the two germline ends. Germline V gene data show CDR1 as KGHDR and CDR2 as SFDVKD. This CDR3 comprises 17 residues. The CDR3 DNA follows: TGTGCCACCAGTGATTCCACCAGGGGATATAGCAATCAGCCCCAGCATTTT. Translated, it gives CATSDSTRGYSNQPQHF.